The sequence of this TCR beta chain was determined in a study of cytomegalovirus exposure and HLA in healthy donors. Turning to this clone: Its antigen is unidentified.

Trimming at V came to 9 bases and at J to 4 bases, leaving 17 bases not matched to a gene. The CDR3 is 16 amino acids. Germline CDR1 reads SGHNT; CDR2 reads YYREEE (reference sequence). Findings and caveats of the study: Trimming of TCR beta V- and J-genes showed a link, identified in a later analysis, to a missense DCLRE1C variant. Immune exposure data for these donors was limited to CMV serostatus.

PCR employed 60 Vbeta and 13 Jbeta primers. Here immunoSEQ multiplex PCR was the method, and the copy in TCRdb shows in-frame clones only, minus some. Its clone listing holds 100,000 to 150,000 clones. The origin of this receptor is a man in his late teens or twenties in good health and CMV-seronegative. This chain uses TRBV5-4 with TRBJ2-3, with 7 bases matching TRBD2. Input material: PBMCs. CDR3 sequence (DNA): TGTGCCACCCCGGGCCCGGGGGGAGTCGTCTCAGATACGCAGTATTTT. Encoded protein: CATPGPGGVVSDTQYF.